A single count supports the clone carrying this TCR beta chain. The assay was immunoSEQ multiplex PCR, and TCRdb's table has in-frame clones only and misses some. The sample has approximately 290,000 clones, 70% to 90% seen once. These data come from a study of blood T cell repertoires in COVID-19. About the study: Whether acute or convalescent, the COVID-19 samples came from the United States, Italy and Spain. T cells, B-cell-depleted T cells, or PBMCs provided the cDNA or gDNA that served as material.

Per germline, CDR1 LNHDA and CDR2 SQIVND (reference sequence). The CDR3 is made up of 16 amino acids. Losses at the gene ends were 3 bases for V and 4 bases for J; bases not matched to a gene: 9. The specimen sequenced was peripheral blood. J is TRBJ1-5 and V is TRBV19; 7 nucleotides align to TRBD1. This sequence originates from a woman aged 55 to 70 with acute or convalescent COVID-19. The CDR3 DNA sequence: TGTGCCAGTAGTATCGGGACAGTGGGTGGGAATCAGCCCCAGCATTTT. This sequence encodes CASSIGTVGGNQPQHF.